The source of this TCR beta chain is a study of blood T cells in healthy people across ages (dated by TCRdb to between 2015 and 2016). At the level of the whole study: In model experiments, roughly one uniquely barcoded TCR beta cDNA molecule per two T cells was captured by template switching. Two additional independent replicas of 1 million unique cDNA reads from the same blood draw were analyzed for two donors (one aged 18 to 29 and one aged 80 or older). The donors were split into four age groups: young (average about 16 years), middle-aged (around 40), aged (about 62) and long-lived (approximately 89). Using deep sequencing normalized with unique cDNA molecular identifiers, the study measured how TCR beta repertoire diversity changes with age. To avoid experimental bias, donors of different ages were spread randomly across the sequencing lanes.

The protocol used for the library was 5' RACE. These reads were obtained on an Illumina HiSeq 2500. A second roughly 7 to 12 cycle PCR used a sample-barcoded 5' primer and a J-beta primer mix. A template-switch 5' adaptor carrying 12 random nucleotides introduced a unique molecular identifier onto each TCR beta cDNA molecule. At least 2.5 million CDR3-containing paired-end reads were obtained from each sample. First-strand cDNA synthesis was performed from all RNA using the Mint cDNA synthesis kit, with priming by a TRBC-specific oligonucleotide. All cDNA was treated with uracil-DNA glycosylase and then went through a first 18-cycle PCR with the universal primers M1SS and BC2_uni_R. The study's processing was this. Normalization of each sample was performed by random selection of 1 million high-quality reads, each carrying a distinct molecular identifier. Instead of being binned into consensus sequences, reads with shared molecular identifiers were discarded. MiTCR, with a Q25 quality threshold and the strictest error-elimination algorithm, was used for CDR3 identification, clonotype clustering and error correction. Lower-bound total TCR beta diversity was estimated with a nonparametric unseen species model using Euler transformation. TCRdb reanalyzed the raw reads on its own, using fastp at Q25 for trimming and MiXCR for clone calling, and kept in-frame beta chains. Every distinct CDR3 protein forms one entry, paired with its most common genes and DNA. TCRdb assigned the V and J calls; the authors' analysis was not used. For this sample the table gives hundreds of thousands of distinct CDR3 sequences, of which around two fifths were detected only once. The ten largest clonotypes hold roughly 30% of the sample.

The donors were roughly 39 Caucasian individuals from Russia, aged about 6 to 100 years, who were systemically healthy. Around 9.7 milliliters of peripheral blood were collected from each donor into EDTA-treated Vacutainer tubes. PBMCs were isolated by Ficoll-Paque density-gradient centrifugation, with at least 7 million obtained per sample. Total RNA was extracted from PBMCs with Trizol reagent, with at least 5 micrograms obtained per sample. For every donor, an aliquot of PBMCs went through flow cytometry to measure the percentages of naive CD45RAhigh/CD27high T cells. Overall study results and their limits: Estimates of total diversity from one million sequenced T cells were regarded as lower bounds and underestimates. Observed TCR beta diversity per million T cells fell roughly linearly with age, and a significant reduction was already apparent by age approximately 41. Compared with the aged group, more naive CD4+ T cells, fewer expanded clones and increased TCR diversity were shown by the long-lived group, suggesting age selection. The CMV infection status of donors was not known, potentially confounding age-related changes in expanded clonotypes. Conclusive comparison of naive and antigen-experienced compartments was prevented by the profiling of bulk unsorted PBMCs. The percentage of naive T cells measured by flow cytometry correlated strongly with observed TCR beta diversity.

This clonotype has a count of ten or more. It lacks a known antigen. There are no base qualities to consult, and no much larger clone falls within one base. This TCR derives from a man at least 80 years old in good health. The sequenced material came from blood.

The encoded CDR3 is CASSVSNSGQETQYF. The nucleotide sequence reads TGTGCCAGCAGCGTTAGTAATAGCGGCCAAGAGACCCAGTACTTC. The V gene is TRBV9 and the J gene is TRBJ2-5; TRBD2 is a possible D gene, resting on 6 matching bases. CDR1 and CDR2, looked up from the germline V gene, are SGDLS and YYNGEE. V gives up 2 bases and J gives up 1 base, and the segment between their germline ends measures 12 bases. The CDR3 starts with the cysteine, ends with the phenylalanine, and has 15 residues. Only CDR3 DNA is held: 45 bases, read in frame from base 1.